This T cell receptor (beta chain) was sequenced for a study of cytomegalovirus exposure and HLA in healthy donors. Across the whole study: A previous analysis identified 90 million to 140 million unique TCR beta sequences derived from roughly 190 million T cells.

PCR primers comprised 60 Vbeta and 13 Jbeta primers. Repertoires were generated with immunoSEQ multiplex PCR, while TCRdb's copy carries only in-frame clones and drops some. The sample holds more than 150,000 clones, around 80% seen once. The CDR3 has 15 residues. Germline values: CDR1 LGHNT, CDR2 FRNRAP. V shed 1 base and J shed 5 bases, with 14 bases lying between them. The specimen sequenced was PBMCs. The receptor comes from a woman aged 25 to 45 in good health and CMV-seropositive. V usage is TRBV12-5 and J usage is TRBJ2-5; D possibly corresponds to TRBD2 (6 bases). The CDR3 sequence: CASGLGVFGGETQYF. In DNA, the CDR3 is TGTGCTAGTGGTTTGGGGGTCTTCGGAGGGGAGACCCAGTACTTC.